This T cell receptor (beta chain) comes out of a study of T-cell memory formation after mild COVID-19. Across the study: TCR clusters were mostly donor specific.

General study findings and limits: Certain responding clones were present in pre-infection memory, suggesting participation of cross-reactive memory.

This clonotype was counted a few times. Its specificity is unknown. Per the germline V gene, CDR1 is SGHDT and CDR2 is YYEEEE. V lost 7 bases and J 0 bases, leaving 9 bases between the germline ends. The CDR3 length is 13 residues. UMIs and sample barcodes were carried by the TCR alpha and TCR beta cDNA libraries that 5'RACE produced using constant-segment primers. Each CDR3 protein gets one entry after TCRdb re-called the 5' RACE reads with MiXCR. The repertoire consists of approximately 210,000 distinct CDR3 sequences, with about 18% occurring once and the leading ten covering roughly 2.4%. The TCR was taken from an adult woman who had mild COVID-19 (a few samples of this study predate the infection). Cell type and time point are not known. The chain is built from TRBV5-6 and TRBJ2-3; D is ambiguous. Sequencing was performed on PBMCs or a T cell subset sorted from them (not recorded which). The CDR3 nucleotides are TGTGCCAGCTACGGCCAGAGCACAGATACGCAGTATTTT. It yields the protein CASYGQSTDTQYF. The variable domain in full, with the rest retrieved from reference TRBV5-6 and TRBJ2-3, is DAGVTQSPTHLIKTRGQQVTLRCSPKSGHDTVSWYQQALGQGPQFIFQYYEEEERQRGNFPDRFSGHQFPNYSSELNVNALLLGDSALYLCASYGQSTDTQYFGPGTRLTVL.